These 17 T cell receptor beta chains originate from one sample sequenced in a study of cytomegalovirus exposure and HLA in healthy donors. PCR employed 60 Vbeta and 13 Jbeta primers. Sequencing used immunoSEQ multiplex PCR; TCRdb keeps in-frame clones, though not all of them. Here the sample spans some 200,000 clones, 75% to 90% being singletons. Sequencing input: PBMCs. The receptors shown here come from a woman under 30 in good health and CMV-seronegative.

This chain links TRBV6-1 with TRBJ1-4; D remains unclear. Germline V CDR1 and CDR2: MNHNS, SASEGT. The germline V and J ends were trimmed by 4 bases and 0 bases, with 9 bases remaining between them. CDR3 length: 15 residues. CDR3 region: CASSALPSTNEKLFF. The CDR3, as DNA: TGTGCCAGCAGTGCTCTTCCGTCAACTAATGAAAAACTGTTTTTT.

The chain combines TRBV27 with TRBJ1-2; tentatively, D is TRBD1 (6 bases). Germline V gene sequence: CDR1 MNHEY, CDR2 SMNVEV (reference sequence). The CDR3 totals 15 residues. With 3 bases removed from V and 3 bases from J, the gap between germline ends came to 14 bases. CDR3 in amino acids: CASSFRRGGDYGYTF. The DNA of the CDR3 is TGTGCCAGCAGTTTCCGCAGGGGAGGGGACTATGGCTACACCTTC.

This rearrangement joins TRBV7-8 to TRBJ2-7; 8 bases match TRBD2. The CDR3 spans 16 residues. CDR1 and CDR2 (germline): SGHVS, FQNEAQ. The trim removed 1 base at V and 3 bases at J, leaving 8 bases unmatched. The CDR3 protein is CASSLDPGLVGYEQYF. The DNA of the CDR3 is TGTGCCAGCAGCTTAGACCCGGGACTAGTTGGCTACGAGCAGTACTTC.

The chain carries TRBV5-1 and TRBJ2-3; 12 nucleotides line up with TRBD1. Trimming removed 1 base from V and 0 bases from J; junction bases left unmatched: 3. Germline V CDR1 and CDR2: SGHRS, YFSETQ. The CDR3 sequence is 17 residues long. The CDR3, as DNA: TGCGCCAGCAGCTTGTGGGGACAGGGGGCAAGCACAGATACGCAGTATTTT. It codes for CASSLWGQGASTDTQYF.

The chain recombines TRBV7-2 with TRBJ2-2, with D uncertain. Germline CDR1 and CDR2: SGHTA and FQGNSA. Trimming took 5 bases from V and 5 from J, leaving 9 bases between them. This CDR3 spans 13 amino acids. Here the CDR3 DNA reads TGTGCCAGCAGCACCCACGGTACCGGGGAGCTGTTTTTT. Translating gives CASSTHGTGELFF.

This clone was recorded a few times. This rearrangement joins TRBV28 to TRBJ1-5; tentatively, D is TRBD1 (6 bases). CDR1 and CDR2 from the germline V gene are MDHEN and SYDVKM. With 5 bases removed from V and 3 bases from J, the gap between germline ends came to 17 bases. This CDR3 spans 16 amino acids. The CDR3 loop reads CASSPRGGLFNQPQHF. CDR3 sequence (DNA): TGTGCCAGCAGTCCCCGGGGGGGGCTGTTCAATCAGCCCCAGCATTTT.

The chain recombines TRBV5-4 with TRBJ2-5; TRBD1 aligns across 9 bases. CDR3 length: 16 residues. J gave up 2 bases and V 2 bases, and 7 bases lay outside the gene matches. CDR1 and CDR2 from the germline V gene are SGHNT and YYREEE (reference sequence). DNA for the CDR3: TGTGCCAGCAGCTTAATGGGGACAGGGTCACAAGAGACCCAGTACTTC. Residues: CASSLMGTGSQETQYF.

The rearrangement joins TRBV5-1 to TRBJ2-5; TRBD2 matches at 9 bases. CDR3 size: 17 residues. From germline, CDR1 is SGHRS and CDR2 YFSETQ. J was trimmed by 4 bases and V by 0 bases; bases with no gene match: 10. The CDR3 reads CASSLAPRRREGETQYF. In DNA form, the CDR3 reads TGCGCCAGCAGCTTGGCCCCAAGACGGCGGGAGGGAGAGACCCAGTACTTC.

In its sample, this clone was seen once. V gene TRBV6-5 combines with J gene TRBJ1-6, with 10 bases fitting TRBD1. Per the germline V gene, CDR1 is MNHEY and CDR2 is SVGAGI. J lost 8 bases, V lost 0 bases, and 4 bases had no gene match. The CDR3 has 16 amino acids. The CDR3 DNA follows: TGTGCCAGCAGTTACTCGTGGGACAGGGGACATTCACCCCTCCACTTT. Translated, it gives CASSYSWDRGHSPLHF.

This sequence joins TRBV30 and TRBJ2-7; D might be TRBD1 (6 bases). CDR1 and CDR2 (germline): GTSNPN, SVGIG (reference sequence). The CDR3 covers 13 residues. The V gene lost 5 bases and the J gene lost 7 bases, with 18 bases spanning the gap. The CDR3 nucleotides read TGTGCCTGGGTAGAGGGGGTCCCGGGGGAGCAGTACTTC. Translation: CAWVEGVPGEQYF. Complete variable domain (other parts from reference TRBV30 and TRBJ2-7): SQTIHQWPATLVQPVGSPLSLECTVEGTSNPNLYWYRQAAGRGLQLLFYSVGIGQISSEVPQNLSASRPQDRQFILSSKKLLLSDSGFYLCAWVEGVPGEQYFGPGTRLTVT.

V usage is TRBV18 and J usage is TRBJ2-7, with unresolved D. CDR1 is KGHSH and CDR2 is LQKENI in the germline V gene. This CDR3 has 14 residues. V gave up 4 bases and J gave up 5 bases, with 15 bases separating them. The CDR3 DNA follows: TGTGCCAGCTCACTTGCTAATAACTTGAACGAGCAGTACTTC. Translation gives CASSLANNLNEQYF.

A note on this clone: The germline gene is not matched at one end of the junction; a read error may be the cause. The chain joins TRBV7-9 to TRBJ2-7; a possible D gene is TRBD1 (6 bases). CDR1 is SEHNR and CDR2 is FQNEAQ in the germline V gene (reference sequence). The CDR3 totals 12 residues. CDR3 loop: CSSSTRGHEQYF. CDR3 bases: TGTTCCAGCAGCACCAGGGGCCACGAGCAGTACTTC.

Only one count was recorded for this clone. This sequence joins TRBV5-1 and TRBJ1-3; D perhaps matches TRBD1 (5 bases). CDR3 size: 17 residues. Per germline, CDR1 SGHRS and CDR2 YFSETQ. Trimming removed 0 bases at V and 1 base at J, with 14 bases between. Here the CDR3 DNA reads TGCGCCAGCAGCTTGGCCGGAGGGGCCCCTTCTGGAAACACCATATATTTT. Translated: CASSLAGGAPSGNTIYF. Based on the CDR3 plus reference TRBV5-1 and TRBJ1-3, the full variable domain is KAGVTQTPRYLIKTRGQQVTLSCSPISGHRSVSWYQQTPGQGLQFLFEYFSETQRNKGNFPGRFSGRQFSNSRSEMNVSTLELGDSALYLCASSLAGGAPSGNTIYFGEGSWLTVV.

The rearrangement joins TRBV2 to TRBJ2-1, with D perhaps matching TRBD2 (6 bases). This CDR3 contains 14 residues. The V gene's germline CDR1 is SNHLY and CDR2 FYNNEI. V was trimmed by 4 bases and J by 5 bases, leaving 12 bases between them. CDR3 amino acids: CASSVGGPDNEQFF. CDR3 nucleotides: TGTGCCAGCAGTGTGGGGGGACCCGACAATGAGCAGTTCTTC.

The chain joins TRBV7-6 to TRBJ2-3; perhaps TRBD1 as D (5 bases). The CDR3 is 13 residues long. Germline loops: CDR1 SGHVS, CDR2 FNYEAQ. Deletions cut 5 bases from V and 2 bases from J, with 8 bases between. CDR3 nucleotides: TGTGCCAGCAGCCCAGGGTTCACAGATACGCAGTATTTT. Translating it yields CASSPGFTDTQYF.

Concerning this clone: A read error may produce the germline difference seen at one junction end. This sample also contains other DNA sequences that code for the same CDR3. The CDR3 DNA sequence: TGCGCCAGCAGCCTATTACAGGGGGCATTTCTCGAGCAGTATTTC. Translating gives CASSLLQGAFLEQYF. The chain links TRBV5-1 to TRBJ2-7; 9 nucleotides align to TRBD1. The CDR3 has 15 residues. Germline V gives CDR1 SGHRS, CDR2 YFSETQ.

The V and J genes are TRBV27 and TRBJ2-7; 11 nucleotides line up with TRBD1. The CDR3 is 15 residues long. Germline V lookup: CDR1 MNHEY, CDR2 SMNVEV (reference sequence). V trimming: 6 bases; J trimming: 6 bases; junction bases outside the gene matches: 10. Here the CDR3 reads CASSVEDRGRSEQYF. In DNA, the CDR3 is TGTGCCAGCAGCGTGGAGGACAGGGGGCGGTCCGAGCAGTACTTC.